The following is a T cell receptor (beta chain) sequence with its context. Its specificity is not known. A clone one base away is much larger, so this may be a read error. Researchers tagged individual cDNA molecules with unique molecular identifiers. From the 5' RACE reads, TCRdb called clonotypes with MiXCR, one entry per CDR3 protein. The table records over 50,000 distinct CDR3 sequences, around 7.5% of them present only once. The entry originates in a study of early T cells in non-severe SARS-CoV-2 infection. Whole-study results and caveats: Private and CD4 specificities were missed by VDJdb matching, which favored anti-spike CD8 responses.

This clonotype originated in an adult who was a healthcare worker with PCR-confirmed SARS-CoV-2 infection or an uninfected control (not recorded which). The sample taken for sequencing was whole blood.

The CDR3 nucleotides are TGTACCAGCACCGACCGGGGACCCCGGACAGGGGGGATAAACGAGCAGTACTTC. This sequence encodes CTSTDRGPRTGGINEQYF. This chain connects TRBV6-9 to TRBJ2-7, with 10 bases fitting TRBD1. This CDR3 spans 18 amino acids. Germline assignment: CDR1 MNHGY and CDR2 SVAAGI.